Following are 29 T cell receptor beta chains from one sample sequenced in a study of blood T cells in healthy people across ages. For the second PCR, which ran for about 6 to 11 cycles, a sample-barcoded 5' primer and a J-beta primer mix were used. A single record per CDR3 protein comes from TCRdb applying MiXCR to the 5' RACE reads. The profile covers hundreds of thousands of distinct CDR3 sequences, with under 30% appearing a single time and approximately 8.7% taken by the ten largest. These data also featured in a second study, about T cells of mothers and their children.

The sequenced sample consisted of blood. The receptor source for this set is a boy aged 5-17 years in good health.

The genes are TRBV6-5 and TRBJ2-7, with 12 positions matching TRBD2. The CDR3 runs to 15 residues. From germline, CDR1 is MNHEY and CDR2 SVGAGI. V dropped 6 bases and J dropped 3; count of bases not matched to a gene: 6. The CDR3 nucleotides are TGTGCCAGCAGCCGACTAGCGGGGGCTTACTACGAGCAGTACTTC. Its translation: CASSRLAGAYYEQYF.

The rearrangement links TRBV6-5 to TRBJ2-4; D ambiguous. The CDR3 spans 17 residues. V was trimmed by 0 bases and J by 0 bases, leaving 12 bases between them. Germline V gene lookup returns CDR1 MNHEY and CDR2 SVGAGI. The CDR3 DNA follows: TGTGCCAGCAGTTACTCGATGTGGGAAGGAGCCAAAAACATTCAGTACTTC. Its translation: CASSYSMWEGAKNIQYF.

CDR3 in amino acids: CASSVAPKGAKNIQYF. The DNA of the CDR3 is TGTGCCAGCAGCGTAGCACCTAAGGGGGCCAAAAACATTCAGTACTTC. The chain couples TRBV9 to TRBJ2-4, with a possible D match to TRBD1 (5 bases). Germline loops: CDR1 SGDLS, CDR2 YYNGEE. The CDR3 runs 16 residues. V was pared by 0 bases and J by 1 base, with 11 bases between.

V and J are TRBV20-1 and TRBJ2-5; 12 positions agree with TRBD2. The J call may be faulty, since TRBJ2-7 better matches the DNA end. Germline V CDR1 and CDR2: DFQATT, SNEGSKA (reference sequence). The CDR3 has 13 residues. In DNA, the CDR3 is TGCAGTGCAACGACTAGCGGGAGCTACGAGCAGTACTTC. It specifies CSATTSGSYEQYF.

The chain uses TRBV28 and TRBJ1-2, with D hard to call. The germline CDR1 and CDR2 sequences are MDHEN and SYDVKM. This CDR3 contains 11 residues. Trimming stripped 5 bases from V and 4 bases from J, with 5 bases between. Here the CDR3 reads CASSIGYGYTF. The CDR3 nucleotides are TGTGCCAGCAGTATTGGCTATGGCTACACCTTC.

This chain uses TRBV7-2 with TRBJ1-3; 7 bases fit TRBD1. CDR3 size: 15 residues. Germline V gives CDR1 SGHTA, CDR2 FQGNSA. Trimming cost V 5 bases and J 0 bases; bases outside gene matches: 4. In DNA form, the CDR3 reads TGTGCCAGCAGCCCAGGGACAGACTCTGGAAACACCATATATTTT. Protein: CASSPGTDSGNTIYF.

This chain connects TRBV25-1 to TRBJ1-4; D not resolved. Trimming pared 8 bases from V and 4 bases from J, leaving 14 bases between. CDR3 length: 14 amino acids. In germline, CDR1 is MGHDK, CDR2 SYGVNS. The CDR3 nucleotides are TGTGCCAGCCATGGGCCAGGCAGTAATGAAAAACTGTTTTTT. Its protein is CASHGPGSNEKLFF.

V is TRBV6-2 or TRBV6-3 and J is TRBJ1-1, with 8 bases fitting TRBD1. Germline V gene data show CDR1 as MNHEY and CDR2 as SVGEGT. The CDR3 loop spans 14 amino acids. The V segment lost 8 bases and the J segment 9 bases; nucleotides outside the gene matches: 14. The DNA for the CDR3 is TGTGCCAGCCATGATTGGCAGGGGGCGAAAAAAGCTTTCTTT. Encoded protein: CASHDWQGAKKAFF.

This clonotype appeared a few times. The V call is TRBV14, the J call TRBJ2-5; no clear D. Germline V gene lookup returns CDR1 SGHDN and CDR2 FVKESK. Trimming took off 0 bases at V and 3 bases at J, with 5 bases between the two ends. The CDR3 runs 13 residues. The CDR3 DNA follows: TGTGCCAGCAGCCAAGAGTCAGAAGAGACCCAGTACTTC. Its translation: CASSQESEETQYF.

This clonotype was recorded a few times. V and J are TRBV28 and TRBJ2-5, with D possibly being TRBD1 (5 bases). The J call may not be correct, given that the DNA end is closer to TRBJ2-7. The CDR3 totals 14 residues. The germline V gene encodes CDR1 MDHEN and CDR2 SYDVKM. For the CDR3, the DNA is TGTGCCAGCAGCAGCTTGGGGCAGCCCTACGAGCAGTACTTC. It yields the protein CASSSLGQPYEQYF.

This clonotype was detected only a few times. This sequence joins TRBV15 and TRBJ2-6, with 8 bases identical to TRBD1. This CDR3 is built from 19 residues. J was trimmed by 3 bases and V by 1 base; bases with no gene match: 11. Germline V CDR1 and CDR2: LNHNV, YYDKDF (reference sequence). The CDR3 bases are TGTGCCACCAGCAGAGTTGCCCTCAGGGGGCGGTTTGGGGCCAACGTCCTGACTTTC. Translating it yields CATSRVALRGRFGANVLTF.

The chain combines TRBV7-2 with TRBJ2-5; TRBD1 is a possible D gene (5 bases). The CDR3 totals 15 residues. The V gene lost 5 bases and the J gene lost 4 bases, with 17 bases spanning the gap. CDR1 and CDR2 (germline): SGHTA, FQGNSA. The CDR3 sequence is CASSPAYTGSETQYF. In DNA, the CDR3 is TGTGCCAGCAGCCCCGCGTATACAGGATCAGAGACCCAGTACTTC.

This chain connects TRBV7-2 to TRBJ2-2; 11 bases fit TRBD2. This CDR3 spans 16 amino acids. The germline gives CDR1 SGHTA, CDR2 FQGNSA. V trimming: 5 bases; J trimming: 6 bases; junction bases outside the gene matches: 8. The CDR3 region is CASSQSPTSGAGELFF. The CDR3 nucleotides read TGTGCCAGCAGCCAAAGCCCGACTAGCGGGGCCGGGGAGCTGTTTTTT.

The chain is built from TRBV12-3 or TRBV12-4 and TRBJ2-1; D call uncertain. This CDR3 contains 11 residues. V dropped 0 bases and J dropped 10 bases, with 4 bases sitting between them. The CDR3 DNA is TGTGCCAGCAGTTTAGCGCTGGAGCAGTTCTTC. It yields the protein CASSLALEQFF.

V usage is TRBV12-3 or TRBV12-4 and J usage is TRBJ2-5; D possibly matches TRBD1 or TRBD2 (6 bases each). Trimming cost V 3 bases and J 5 bases, with 13 bases left between them. CDR3 length equals 14 residues. CDR3 amino acids: CASSFGGQGETQYF. The CDR3 nucleotides are TGTGCCAGCAGTTTTGGAGGGCAGGGGGAGACCCAGTACTTC.

V is TRBV9 and J is TRBJ2-4, with D maybe TRBD2 (6 bases). The germline gives CDR1 SGDLS, CDR2 YYNGEE. This CDR3 spans 15 amino acids. V was shortened by 3 bases and J by 0 bases, with 10 bases between the two germline ends. CDR3 nucleotides: TGTGCCAGCAGCGGAGAGGGACTAGCCAAAAACATTCAGTACTTC. It specifies CASSGEGLAKNIQYF.

This clonotype was found a few times. This chain connects TRBV5-1 to TRBJ1-2; 8 nucleotides align to TRBD1. The germline gives CDR1 SGHRS, CDR2 YFSETQ. This CDR3 is built from 18 residues. Losses at the gene ends were 0 bases for V and 5 bases for J; bases not matched to a gene: 15. CDR3 bases: TGCGCCAGCAGCTTGGAAGGACAGGGCATGGCTTTAGGGTATGGCTACACCTTC. Amino acid sequence: CASSLEGQGMALGYGYTF.

This clonotype appeared a few times. The V and J genes are TRBV28 and TRBJ2-7; possibly TRBD2 for D (6 bases). Germline V gene lookup returns CDR1 MDHEN and CDR2 SYDVKM. The CDR3 totals 14 residues. Trimming took off 7 bases at V and 4 bases at J, with 17 bases between the two ends. The CDR3 region is CASNKPGLRYEQYF. The CDR3 DNA is TGTGCCAGCAATAAACCGGGACTGAGATACGAGCAGTACTTC. Full variable domain (remainder filled in from reference TRBV28 and TRBJ2-7): DVKVTQSSRYLVKRTGEKVFLECVQDMDHENMFWYRQDPGLGLRLIYFSYDVKMKEKGDIPEGYSVSREKKERFSLILESASTNQTSMYLCASNKPGLRYEQYFGPGTRLTVT.

The J gene is TRBJ2-5, the V gene TRBV19; no definite D call. V dropped 6 bases and J dropped 1 base, with 15 bases sitting between them. There are 15 residues in the CDR3. Germline V gene data show CDR1 as LNHDA and CDR2 as SQIVND (reference sequence). CDR3 sequence reads: CASSDPGWLQETQYF. CDR3 nucleotides: TGTGCCAGTAGCGATCCTGGTTGGCTCCAAGAGACCCAGTACTTC. The variable domain in full, with the rest retrieved from reference TRBV19 and TRBJ2-5, is DGGITQSPKYLFRKEGQNVTLSCEQNLNHDAMYWYRQDPGQGLRLIYYSQIVNDFQKGDIAEGYSVSREKKESFPLTVTSAQKNPTAFYLCASSDPGWLQETQYFGPGTRLLVL.

This clonotype has just a few counts. The chain uses TRBV6-2 or TRBV6-3 and TRBJ1-2, with D perhaps TRBD1 (6 bases). The CDR3 covers 14 residues. V was clipped by 0 bases and J by 8 bases, with 13 bases between them. Germline CDR1 and CDR2: MNHEY and SVGEGT. CDR3 DNA: TGTGCCAGCAGTTACTCGATTCAGGGGCAAGGCTACACCTTC. Translating gives CASSYSIQGQGYTF.

A few counts support this clonotype. This chain joins TRBV12-3 or TRBV12-4 and TRBJ2-4; tentatively, D is TRBD1 or TRBD2 (6 bases each). V was trimmed by 2 bases and J by 6 bases, leaving 11 bases between them. This CDR3 spans 14 amino acids. The CDR3 DNA is TGTGCCAGCAGTTTAAACGGGGGCTTAAACATTCAGTACTTC. This encodes CASSLNGGLNIQYF.

The V and J genes are TRBV7-9 and TRBJ2-3; D is perhaps TRBD2 (5 bases). V lost 0 bases and J 0 bases, leaving 16 bases between the germline ends. Germline values: CDR1 SEHNR, CDR2 FQNEAQ (reference sequence). The CDR3 is 18 residues long. This CDR3 is CASSLAPVQRSSTDTQYF. The CDR3 coding sequence is TGTGCCAGCAGCTTAGCCCCTGTCCAGCGGAGTAGCACAGATACGCAGTATTTT. Full variable domain (missing parts from reference TRBV7-9 and TRBJ2-3): DTGVSQNPRHKITKRGQNVTFRCDPISEHNRLYWYRQTLGQGPEFLTYFQNEAQLEKSRLLSDRFSAERPKGSFSTLEIQRTEQGDSAMYLCASSLAPVQRSSTDTQYFGPGTRLTVL.

V and J are TRBV9 and TRBJ1-1; weak D call: TRBD1 (5 bases). The CDR3 sequence is 15 residues long. Trimming removed 0 bases at V and 7 bases at J, with 16 bases between. Germline V gene sequence: CDR1 SGDLS, CDR2 YYNGEE. CDR3 protein: CASSVGPGPGYEAFF. CDR3 coding DNA: TGTGCCAGCAGCGTAGGACCAGGGCCGGGTTATGAAGCTTTCTTT.

This chain links TRBV27 with TRBJ2-7, with a tentative D call TRBD1 (8 bases). The CDR3 length is 17 residues. The germline CDR1 and CDR2 sequences are MNHEY and SMNVEV (reference sequence). V lost 7 bases to trimming and J lost 6 bases, with 28 bases between them. This CDR3 is CASTSGLSSVDRGEQYF. The CDR3 nucleotides read TGTGCCAGCACTAGCGGTTTATCATCCGTAGACAGGGGCGAGCAGTACTTC.

DNA for the CDR3: TGTGCCAGCAGTGACCGGGACCGATCCTACGAGCAGTACTTC. This encodes CASSDRDRSYEQYF. This chain uses TRBV6-1 with TRBJ2-7, with D perhaps given as TRBD1 or TRBD2 (5 bases each). There are 14 residues in the CDR3. V was clipped by 3 bases and J by 1 base, with 10 bases between them. The germline CDR1 and CDR2 sequences are MNHNS and SASEGT.

The chain is built from TRBV6-4 and TRBJ1-1; TRBD1 is a possible D gene (5 bases). Germline values: CDR1 MRHNA, CDR2 SNTAGT. Trimming took 0 bases from V and 0 from J, leaving 8 bases between them. This CDR3 comprises 15 residues. CDR3 bases: TGTGCCAGCAGTGACTCGGGGACTGTGAACACTGAAGCTTTCTTT. Its translation: CASSDSGTVNTEAFF.

The gene calls are TRBV20-1 and TRBJ2-7, with D possibly TRBD1 on 6 matching bases. This CDR3 comprises 12 residues. V was cut by 6 bases and J by 3 bases, with 12 bases left in between. CDR1 and CDR2 from the germline V gene are DFQATT and SNEGSKA (reference sequence). The CDR3 protein is CSAPGQNYEQYF. CDR3 bases: TGCAGTGCCCCTGGACAGAACTACGAGCAGTACTTC.

This clonotype was seen a few times. The J gene is TRBJ1-4, the V gene TRBV9, with D unresolved. CDR1 is SGDLS and CDR2 is YYNGEE in the germline V gene. Trimming took off 3 bases at V and 7 bases at J, with 10 bases between the two ends. The CDR3 is 13 residues long. CDR3 loop: CASSGPGSEKLFF. The CDR3 DNA reads TGTGCCAGCAGCGGACCGGGCTCTGAAAAACTGTTTTTT.

This clonotype was observed at least ten times. V gene TRBV29-1 combines with J gene TRBJ1-2; D ambiguous. Germline lookup yields CDR1 SQVTM and CDR2 ANQGSEA. V gave up 0 bases and J gave up 1 base, with 0 bases separating them. CDR3 length: 11 amino acids. The CDR3 DNA reads TGCAGCGTTGAAGATAACTATGGCTACACCTTC. It encodes CSVEDNYGYTF.